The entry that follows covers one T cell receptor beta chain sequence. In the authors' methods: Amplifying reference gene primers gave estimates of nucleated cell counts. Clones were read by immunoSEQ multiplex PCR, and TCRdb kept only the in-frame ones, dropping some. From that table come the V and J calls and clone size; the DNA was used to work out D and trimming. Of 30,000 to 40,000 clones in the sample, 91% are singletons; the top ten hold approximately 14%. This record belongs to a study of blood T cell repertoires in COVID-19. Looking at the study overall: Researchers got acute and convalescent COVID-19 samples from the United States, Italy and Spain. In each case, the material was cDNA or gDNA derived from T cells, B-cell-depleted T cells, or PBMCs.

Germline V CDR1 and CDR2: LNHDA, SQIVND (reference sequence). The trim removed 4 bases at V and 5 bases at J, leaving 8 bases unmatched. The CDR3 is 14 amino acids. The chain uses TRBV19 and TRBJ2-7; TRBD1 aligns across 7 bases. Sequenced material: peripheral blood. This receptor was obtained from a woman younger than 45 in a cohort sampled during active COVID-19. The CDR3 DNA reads TGTGCCAGTAGTAGAAGCTACAGGGGTCACGAGCAGTACTTC. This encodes CASSRSYRGHEQYF.